Below are 17 T cell receptor beta chains sequenced from a single sample in a study of cytomegalovirus exposure and HLA in healthy donors. Researchers ran the PCR with 60 Vbeta and 13 Jbeta primers. The repertoire was sequenced with immunoSEQ multiplex PCR; TCRdb's copy has only in-frame clones and lacks some. The sample lists about 150,000 clones, approximately 87% seen once, with under 6.5% in the top ten. Sequencing was carried out using PBMCs. The receptors were gathered from a woman between 25 and 40 years old in good health and CMV-seronegative.

The chain uses TRBV6-6 and TRBJ1-6; TRBD1 might be the D (5 bases). V was pared by 8 bases and J by 8 bases, with 19 bases between. CDR3 length equals 15 residues. Germline values: CDR1 MNHNY, CDR2 SVGAGI (reference sequence). CDR3 amino acids: CASGVGDWGDSPLHF. The CDR3 coding sequence is TGTGCCAGCGGGGTTGGGGATTGGGGGGATTCACCCCTCCACTTT.

This clone came up once. This chain joins TRBV29-1 and TRBJ1-1; 8 nucleotides align to TRBD1. The V gene's germline CDR1 is SQVTM and CDR2 ANQGSEA. V shed 1 base, J shed 3 bases, and the junction held 4 bases outside the gene matches. This CDR3 comprises 14 residues. For the CDR3, the DNA is TGCAGCGTTGAAGTACAGGGGGTACACACTGAAGCTTTCTTT. Its translation is CSVEVQGVHTEAFF.

The chain links TRBV5-1 to TRBJ2-3; weak D call: TRBD2 (6 bases). The CDR3 has 16 amino acids. The germline V gene encodes CDR1 SGHRS and CDR2 YFSETQ. V was clipped by 0 bases and J by 3 bases, with 14 bases between them. DNA for the CDR3: TGCGCCAGCAGCTTGGGGATAAATCTAGCGACAGATACGCAGTATTTT. It yields the protein CASSLGINLATDTQYF.

J is TRBJ2-1 and V is TRBV11-1, with 10 bases identical to TRBD2. V was pared by 5 bases and J by 7 bases, with 8 bases of the junction left unmatched. The CDR3 has 15 amino acids. Germline V gene lookup returns CDR1 SGHAT and CDR2 FQDESV (reference sequence). This CDR3 reads CASSPGLAARNEQFF. CDR3 nucleotide sequence: TGTGCCAGCAGCCCTGGACTAGCGGCACGGAATGAGCAGTTCTTC.

The table lists this clone with a few counts. V usage is TRBV4-3 and J usage is TRBJ2-6; weak D call: TRBD2 (6 bases). The CDR3 is 17 amino acids. V dropped 2 bases and J dropped 0 bases, with 11 bases sitting between them. Germline V gene lookup returns CDR1 LGHNA and CDR2 YSLEER. The CDR3: CASSQMTSNSGANVLTF. The DNA of the CDR3 is TGCGCCAGCAGCCAAATGACTAGTAACTCTGGGGCCAACGTCCTGACTTTC.

The genes are TRBV10-3 and TRBJ2-1; 9 bases map to TRBD2. Germline V gene sequence: CDR1 ENHRY, CDR2 SYGVKD. V lost 6 bases, J lost 2 bases, and 14 bases stayed unmatched. The CDR3 is made up of 18 amino acids. The CDR3 spells CAISPEAGGPWTYNEQFF. The CDR3 bases are TGTGCCATCAGCCCCGAGGCGGGAGGGCCATGGACCTACAATGAGCAGTTCTTC.

The CDR3 DNA reads TGTGCCAGCAGCTTAGCTAGAGACAGGGGCAATCAGCCCCAGCATTTT. Protein: CASSLARDRGNQPQHF. The chain joins TRBV7-8 to TRBJ1-5; TRBD1 agrees at 7 bases. The CDR3 is made up of 16 amino acids. Germline V gene sequence: CDR1 SGHVS, CDR2 FQNEAQ. Trimming cost V 0 bases and J 2 bases; bases outside gene matches: 4.

The rearrangement uses TRBV2 and TRBJ1-6; 8 bases are a match to TRBD1. The CDR3 is made up of 14 amino acids. The V and J ends lost 5 bases and 10 bases, in that order; junction bases with no gene match: 7. Germline CDR1 is SNHLY and CDR2 is FYNNEI. CDR3 loop: CASSLGQARSPLHF. In nucleotides, the CDR3 is TGTGCCAGCAGTTTGGGACAGGCTAGATCACCCCTCCACTTT.

This clone has only one observation. The chain links TRBV28 to TRBJ2-7; a possible D gene is TRBD2 (6 bases). Germline-derived CDR1 and CDR2 are MDHEN and SYDVKM. CDR3 size: 16 residues. Trimming shortened V by 3 bases and J by 0 bases, and 15 bases separated the two germline ends. This chain's CDR3 is CASSFNRRAYSYEQYF. CDR3 DNA: TGTGCCAGCAGTTTCAATAGGAGGGCTTACTCCTACGAGCAGTACTTC.

This clone was found a few times. This sequence joins TRBV6-1 and TRBJ2-2; 10 bases are shared with TRBD1. The germline CDR1 and CDR2 sequences are MNHNS and SASEGT. J lost 5 bases, V lost 3 bases, and 3 bases had no gene match. The CDR3 runs to 15 residues. CDR3 in DNA: TGTGCCAGCAGTGACTCGGGACAGGGGACCGGGGAGCTGTTTTTT. This gives the protein CASSDSGQGTGELFF.

This chain links TRBV7-6 with TRBJ2-7; possible D gene TRBD1, 7 bases. The CDR3 covers 14 residues. CDR1 SGHVS and CDR2 FNYEAQ come from the germline V gene. The ends were cut back, 4 bases at V and 1 base at J, with 11 bases in the middle. The CDR3 bases are TGTGCCAGCAGCTCGCGGGACAGTTCCTACGAGCAGTACTTC. Translation: CASSSRDSSYEQYF. The whole variable domain, filled in from reference TRBV7-6 and TRBJ2-7, reads GAGVSQSPRYKVTKRGQDVALRCDPISGHVSLYWYRQALGQGPEFLTYFNYEAQQDKSGLPNDRFSAERPEGSISTLTIQRTEQRDSAMYRCASSSRDSSYEQYFGPGTRLTVT.

V usage is TRBV19 and J usage is TRBJ1-2; the match to TRBD1 covers 7 bases. Germline values: CDR1 LNHDA, CDR2 SQIVND (reference sequence). V trimming: 5 bases; J trimming: 4 bases; junction bases outside the gene matches: 4. The CDR3 is 13 amino acids. CDR3 DNA: TGTGCCAGTAGTCCGGGACAGCCCTATGGCTACACCTTC. This encodes CASSPGQPYGYTF.

The sample holds one count of this clone. The chain links TRBV7-9 to TRBJ1-2; unclear D gene. Germline CDR1 SEHNR, CDR2 FQNEAQ (reference sequence). The CDR3 loop spans 17 amino acids. With 4 bases removed from V and 3 bases from J, the gap between germline ends came to 21 bases. The CDR3 protein is CASSSRSPPLPHYGYTF. CDR3 DNA: TGTGCCAGCAGCTCCAGATCCCCCCCCCTTCCCCACTATGGCTACACCTTC.

This clone was observed once. The chain joins TRBV29-1 to TRBJ1-6, with D possibly matching TRBD1 (5 bases). This CDR3 contains 17 residues. The germline gives CDR1 SQVTM, CDR2 ANQGSEA. V lost 7 bases and J lost 10, with 29 bases in between. The CDR3 loop is CSAKGQGERLSSSPLHF. CDR3 coding DNA: TGCAGCGCCAAAGGTCAGGGCGAACGCCTGTCGAGCTCACCCCTCCACTTT.

The chain couples TRBV13 to TRBJ1-1; D is possibly TRBD1 (5 bases). V gave up 8 bases and J gave up 1 base, with 11 bases separating them. The CDR3 is 13 residues long. Germline V CDR1 and CDR2: PRHDT, FYEKMQ (reference sequence). The CDR3 spells CASSTRGNTEAFF. For the CDR3, the DNA is TGTGCCAGCTCGACAAGGGGGAACACTGAAGCTTTCTTT.

The chain is built from TRBV18 and TRBJ2-6; 9 bases match TRBD1. The V gene end was trimmed by 5 bases and the J gene end by 2 bases; junction bases not matched to a gene: 10. The germline CDR1 and CDR2 sequences are KGHSH and LQKENI. The CDR3 runs to 18 residues. In nucleotides, the CDR3 is TGTGCCAGCTCAATCCTGGACAGGGGTGCTACTGGGGCCAACGTCCTGACTTTC. Its translation: CASSILDRGATGANVLTF.

The chain uses TRBV7-8 and TRBJ2-2; 7 bases agree with TRBD1. The V and J ends lost 6 bases and 2 bases, in that order; junction bases with no gene match: 6. Germline loops: CDR1 SGHVS, CDR2 FQNEAQ. This CDR3 region has 15 residues. The CDR3 spells CASRRQGFNTGELFF. CDR3 DNA sequence: TGTGCCAGCAGGCGACAGGGTTTTAACACCGGGGAGCTGTTTTTT.